This T cell receptor (beta chain) derives from a study of blood T cell repertoires in COVID-19 (dated by TCRdb to the early 2020s). Some background on the complete study: The collaborator samples originated in the United States, Italy and Spain and spanned the acute and convalescent phases of COVID-19. Nearly every sample came with metadata listing a de-identified subject ID, COVID-19 status, age in years and sex. Subjects who had been exposed to COVID-19, were actively infected with it, or had recovered from it provided the deeply sampled blood TCRbeta repertoires that made up the dataset. Where available, HLA class I and class II types were obtained from metadata supplied by the sample provider rather than from assay-based typing. Samples were obtained from the ongoing ImmuneRACE study (first 160 participants) and from about 1,300 subjects provided by 6 global collaborators. The prospective study material was composed of cDNA or gDNA derived from T cells, B-cell-depleted T cells, or PBMCs. A freely available public database, intended as a resource for researchers studying the immune response to SARS-CoV-2, is where the repertoires were released. Findings and caveats that apply to the study as a whole: How much clinical and demographic metadata was included differed by source and by participant, and the metadata was provided uncurated.

The immunoSEQ Assay, a bias-controlled multiplex PCR, was used to amplify TCRbeta CDR3 regions from genomic DNA. Per the source publication's procedure: Nucleated cell counts per sample were estimated from amplification of reference gene primers within the assay. To quantify the absolute abundance of each unique TCRbeta CDR3 rearrangement, sequence reads were collapsed and filtered. For each sample, productive Simpson clonality was calculated by taking the square root of Simpson's diversity index across productive rearrangements. TCRdb obtained this table from immuneACCESS and retained in-frame rearrangements with V and J assigned. These tables miss some clones; where compared with another copy, unresolved V genes account for less than half of the shortfall, and the remainder is unexplained. V, J and clone size derive from that table, while D and trimming were established from the DNA sequence. This sample gives roughly 250,000 clones in total; approximately 85% of them show up just once. The ten largest clones add up to around 4.5% of the sample.

In the prospective study, participants were 18 to 89 years old, resided in about 25 geographic areas of the United States, and were enrolled through a virtual design. In the prospective study, cohorts were assigned on the basis of participant-reported clinical history obtained from a screening survey and a study questionnaire. ImmuneRACE Cohort 3 recovered participants were defined by two consecutive negative NP/OP PCR tests, healthcare professional clearance, or symptom resolution. Each participant in the prospective study had whole blood, serum and a nasopharyngeal or oropharyngeal swab collected by mobile phlebotomists. Prospective study participants could optionally give additional blood draws and questionnaires over a roughly 2-month period. Before DNA extraction, blood samples from the prospective study were shipped at room temperature or frozen. Germline trimming amounts to 4 bases on V and 4 bases on J, with 7 as the count of junction bases outside the gene matches. The germline V gene encodes CDR1 KGHDR and CDR2 SFDVKD. There are 16 amino acids in the CDR3, from cysteine to phenylalanine inclusive. Only the CDR3 portion is preserved as DNA: 48 bases, with reading frame beginning at the first base.

This clone was seen only a few times. The clone's antigen remains unknown. Base quality data are lacking; no much larger clone is found one base away. Source material: PBMCs or T cells enriched from blood (not recorded which). The sequence joins TRBV24-1 to TRBJ2-1; TRBD2 agrees with 9 junctional bases. This TCR derives from a woman under 40 who had recovered from COVID-19. The CDR3 here reads CATSERTSDNYNEQFF. The nucleotides read TGTGCCACCAGTGAGAGGACTAGCGATAATTACAATGAGCAGTTCTTC.